This T cell receptor (beta chain) was identified during a study of shared clonotypes between healthy human individuals. The J segment lost 4 bases and the V segment lost 5 bases, leaving 7 bases of the junction unmatched. The CDR3 extends over 14 amino acids. Germline V CDR1 and CDR2: LNHDA, SQIVND (reference sequence). Using immunoSEQ multiplex PCR, the repertoire was profiled, and TCRdb retains in-frame clones only, with some absent. The sample has about 1 million clones, around 75% seen once. The study drew its donors from healthy HIV-negative adults without recent acute infections or vaccinations. Researchers partitioned CD4+ cells into CD45RA+ naive and CD45RA-negative memory subsets.

The rearrangement links TRBV19 to TRBJ2-7; the match to TRBD1 covers 8 bases. The receptor was isolated from a man between 18 and 35 years old in good health. Sequencing was carried out using memory CD4+ T cells sorted from blood. The subset here: CD45RA-negative fraction. CDR3 DNA sequence: TGTGCCAGTAGTGTCGACAGGGGTACATACGAGCAGTACTTC. This sequence encodes CASSVDRGTYEQYF.